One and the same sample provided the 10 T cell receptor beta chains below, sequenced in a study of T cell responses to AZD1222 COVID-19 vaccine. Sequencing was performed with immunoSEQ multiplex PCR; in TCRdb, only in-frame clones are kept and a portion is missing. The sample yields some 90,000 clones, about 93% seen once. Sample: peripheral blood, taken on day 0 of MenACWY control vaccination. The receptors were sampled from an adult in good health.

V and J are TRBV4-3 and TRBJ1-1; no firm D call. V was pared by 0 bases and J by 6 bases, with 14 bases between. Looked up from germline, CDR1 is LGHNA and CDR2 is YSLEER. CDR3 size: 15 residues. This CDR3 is CASSQEYRKRPEAFF. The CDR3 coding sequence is TGCGCCAGCAGCCAAGAATATCGGAAGCGACCTGAAGCTTTCTTT.

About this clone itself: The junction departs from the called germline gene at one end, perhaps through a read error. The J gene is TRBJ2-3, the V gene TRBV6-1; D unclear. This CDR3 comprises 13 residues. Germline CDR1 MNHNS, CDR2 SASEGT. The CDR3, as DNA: TGTGCCAGCAGAGAAGGGCCTGCAGATACGCAGTATTTT. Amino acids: CASREGPADTQYF.

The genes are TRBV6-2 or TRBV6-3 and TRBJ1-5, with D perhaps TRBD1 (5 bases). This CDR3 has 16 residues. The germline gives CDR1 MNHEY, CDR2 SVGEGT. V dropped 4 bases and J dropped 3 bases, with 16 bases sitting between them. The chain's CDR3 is CASSSKGRYINQPQHF. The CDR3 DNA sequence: TGTGCCAGCAGTTCGAAGGGGCGCTATATCAATCAGCCCCAGCATTTT.

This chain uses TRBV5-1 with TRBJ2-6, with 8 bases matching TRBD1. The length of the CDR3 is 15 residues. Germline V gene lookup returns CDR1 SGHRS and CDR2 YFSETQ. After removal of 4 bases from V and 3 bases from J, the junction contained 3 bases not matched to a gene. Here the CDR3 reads CASSAGGSGANVLTF. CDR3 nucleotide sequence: TGCGCCAGCAGCGCAGGGGGCAGTGGGGCCAACGTCCTGACTTTC.

The CDR3 is CASSRTSGSYNEQFF. As DNA, the CDR3 is TGTGCCAGCAGTCGAACTAGCGGGAGTTACAATGAGCAGTTCTTC. The genes are TRBV2 and TRBJ2-1; 11 bases are shared with TRBD2. CDR3 length: 15 amino acids. The junction had 4 bases not matched to a gene; V was cut back by 5 bases and J by 4 bases. The germline V gene has CDR1 SNHLY and CDR2 FYNNEI.

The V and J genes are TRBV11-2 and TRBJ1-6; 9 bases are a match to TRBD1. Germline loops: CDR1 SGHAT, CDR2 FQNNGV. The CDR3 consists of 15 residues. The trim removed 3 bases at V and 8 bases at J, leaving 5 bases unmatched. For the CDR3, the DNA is TGTGCCAGCAGCTTGGGACAGGGCTTTTATTCACCCCTCCACTTT. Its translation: CASSLGQGFYSPLHF.

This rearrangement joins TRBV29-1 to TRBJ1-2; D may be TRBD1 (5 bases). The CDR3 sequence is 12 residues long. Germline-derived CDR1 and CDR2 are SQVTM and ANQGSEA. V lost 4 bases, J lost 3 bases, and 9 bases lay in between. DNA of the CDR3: TGCAGCGTTGTCAGAGGGGACTATGGCTACACCTTC. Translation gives CSVVRGDYGYTF.

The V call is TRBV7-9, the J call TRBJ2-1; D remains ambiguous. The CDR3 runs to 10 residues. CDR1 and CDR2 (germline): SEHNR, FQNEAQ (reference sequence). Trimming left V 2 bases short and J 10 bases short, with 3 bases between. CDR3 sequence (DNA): TGTGCCAGCAGCTTACGCGAGCAGTTCTTC. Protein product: CASSLREQFF.

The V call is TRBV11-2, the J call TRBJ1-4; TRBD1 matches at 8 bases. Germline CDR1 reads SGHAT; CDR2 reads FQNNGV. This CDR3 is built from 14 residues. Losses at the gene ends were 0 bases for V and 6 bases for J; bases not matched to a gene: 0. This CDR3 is CASSLDRGHEKLFF. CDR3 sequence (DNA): TGTGCCAGCAGCTTAGACAGGGGGCATGAAAAACTGTTTTTT.

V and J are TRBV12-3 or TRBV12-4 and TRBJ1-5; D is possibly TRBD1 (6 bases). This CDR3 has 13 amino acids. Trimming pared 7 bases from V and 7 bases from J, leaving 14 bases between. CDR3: CASTQNRAQPQHF. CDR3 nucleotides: TGTGCCAGCACCCAGAACAGGGCCCAGCCCCAGCATTTT.